This T cell receptor beta chain was recovered during a study of beta chain features in type 1 diabetes listed by TCRdb under 2018. Some background on the complete study: Mean age, gender distribution, total cell number and subset yield were not different between patients and healthy donors. The study compared TCRB repertoires of sorted circulating CD4+ T cell subsets between recently diagnosed type 1 diabetes patients and matched healthy donors. Regulatory and stem cell-like memory subsets were isolated from only 8 patients and about 8 healthy donors, whereas naive and central memory subsets came from all 30 or so donors. A total of approximately 99,000,000 sorted cells were examined across all samples, and RNA yield correlated strongly with the number of cells per subset. Overall results and qualifications from the work: Naive, central memory and regulatory TCRB repertoires appeared more similar among patients than among healthy donors. A moderate but significant shortening of TCRB CDR3 length was observed in type 1 diabetes patients in all four CD4+ subsets. PCR may preferentially amplify shorter templates, but because patient and control samples were amplified and corrected together, any resulting skew would affect both groups equally. Fewer insertions and more nucleotide deletions at VDJ recombination sites were observed in patients with type 1 diabetes, implying thymic rearrangement abnormalities. HLA sub-analyses involved small numbers of individuals, so any influence of HLA type on TCRB rearrangement remained unresolved. Sequencing cDNA rather than genomic DNA could over-represent highly expressing activated cells, although activation and CD3 levels did not differ between groups.

This clone was detected only a few times. The clone's antigen remains unknown. Per-base quality was not reported, and no clone a single base away is much larger than it. The germline V gene gives CDR1 as SGHRS and CDR2 as YFSETQ. Germline trimming amounts to 4 bases on V and 6 bases on J, with 8 as the count of junction bases outside the gene matches. Its CDR3 holds 14 amino acids, cysteine through phenylalanine. The only DNA kept is the CDR3, 42 bases in frame from the first base. The entire amount of isolated RNA was reverse transcribed using the High Capacity cDNA Reverse Transcription Kit, so the sequenced TCRB transcripts were expressed ones. Naive, central memory and regulatory T cell samples underwent deep immunoSEQ sequencing, averaging about 3.57 million total reads per sample. Sorted cells were lysed in RLT buffer and RNA was extracted with DNase-treated RNeasy Micro or Mini kits, depending on cell number. To prevent cross-contamination, every cell subset was processed on its own, while patient and healthy donor samples were processed together. Using the immunoSEQ multiplex PCR, TCRB sequences were amplified from cDNA into 87-bp fragments spanning the CDR3 region. Amplicons were sequenced on the Illumina HiSeq platform. As for the original processing: Synthetic template baselines were used to correct PCR bias computationally, reads within Hamming distance 2 were collapsed, and singletons that could not be merged were discarded. Reads were aligned against IMGT to assign V, D and J genes, CDR3 length and insertions or deletions at six rearrangement sites. Within each subset, clonotype counts were normalized to sorted cell number, and only after that were true diversity and Gini coefficients computed with the tcR R package. The overlap coefficient, calculated on TCRB nucleotide sequences, was used to measure repertoire sharing. As a proxy for the pre-selection repertoire, out-of-frame TCRB sequences from naive cells were analyzed. In its TCRdb copy, this immuneACCESS table keeps in-frame sequences only and misses some clones. Where compared with another copy, unresolved V genes explain less than half of these, and the others have no known cause. V and J calls and clone size follow that table, whereas D and trimming were derived from the DNA. Present in this sample are over 500,000 clones, roughly a sixth of which were seen just once. The ten largest make up about 0.087% of the sample.

Each donor gave one peripheral blood draw, averaging roughly 100 mL, which was collected into heparinised tubes. Naive, central memory, regulatory and stem cell-like memory CD4+ T cells were sorted on a BD FACSAria II using a panel including CD45RO, CCR7, CD25, CD127, CD95 and CD27. A purity above 95% was achieved for all sorted populations. PBMCs were isolated right away by Lymphoprep density gradient centrifugation and were stained directly, without culture. So that batch effects would be minimized, each experiment stained and sorted samples in pairs, pairing one healthy donor with one patient. Sequencing was done on a sample of naive CD4+ T cells from blood. The intended sense of this specimen's cell subset or site label: true naive CD4+ T cells. The chain joins TRBV5-1 to TRBJ2-3, with TRBD1 matching 7 junction bases. This receptor was obtained from a man younger than 35 in good health. The base sequence is TGCGCCAGCAGCCTGGGACAGTTTAGTGATACGCAGTATTTT. The encoded protein is CASSLGQFSDTQYF.